This TCR beta chain was obtained from a study of cytomegalovirus exposure and HLA in healthy donors. The study, taken as a whole, reports: Cytomegalovirus-associated status was assigned to 164 TCR beta chains.

Comments on this clone: Its antigen is undetermined. Other DNA sequences in this specimen translate into the identical CDR3.

The CDR3 has 13 amino acids. Germline-derived CDR1 and CDR2 are GTSNPN and SVGIG (reference sequence). V was trimmed by 1 base and J by 0 bases, leaving 7 bases between them. Some clones are missing from TCRdb's copy, which holds only in-frame ones; the method was immunoSEQ multiplex PCR. Of around 150,000 clones listed, 91% are singletons. The rearrangement uses TRBV30 and TRBJ2-7, with D tentatively TRBD1 (6 bases). The receptor comes from a young woman in good health and CMV-seropositive. The sample comprised PBMCs. CDR3: CAWSEGGSYEQYF. CDR3 sequence (DNA): TGTGCCTGGAGTGAAGGGGGCTCCTACGAGCAGTACTTC.